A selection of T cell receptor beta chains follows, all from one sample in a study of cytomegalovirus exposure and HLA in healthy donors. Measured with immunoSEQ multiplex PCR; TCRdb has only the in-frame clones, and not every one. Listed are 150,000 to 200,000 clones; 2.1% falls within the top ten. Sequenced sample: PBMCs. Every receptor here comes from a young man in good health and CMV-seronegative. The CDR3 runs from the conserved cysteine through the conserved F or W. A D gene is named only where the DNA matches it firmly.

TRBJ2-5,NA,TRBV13,CASSRTNQETQYF,TGTGCCAGCAGCCGGACAAACCAAGAGACCCAGTACTTC
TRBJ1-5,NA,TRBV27,CASSFLDSEPQHF,TGTGCCAGCAGTTTCCTCGACAGTGAGCCCCAGCATTTT
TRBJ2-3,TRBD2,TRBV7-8,CASSPRGLAGVIIDTQYF,TGTGCCAGCAGCCCCCGGGGACTAGCGGGAGTTATTATAGATACGCAGTATTTT
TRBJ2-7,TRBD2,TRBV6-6,CASSFTSVEFYEQYF,TGTGCCAGCAGTTTTACTAGCGTCGAATTCTACGAGCAGTACTTC
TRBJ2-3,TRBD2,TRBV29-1,CSVEGAGGSDTQYF,TGCAGCGTTGAAGGAGCGGGAGGATCAGATACGCAGTATTTT
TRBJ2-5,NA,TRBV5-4,CASSLTERQETQYF,TGTGCCAGCAGCTTGACGGAGCGACAAGAGACCCAGTACTTC
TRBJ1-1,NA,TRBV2,CASTGTGVLEAFF,TGTGCCAGCACGGGGACGGGGGTTTTAGAAGCTTTCTTT
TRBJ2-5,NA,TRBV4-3,CASSQVRGETQYF,TGCGCCAGCAGCCAAGTCAGAGGAGAGACCCAGTACTTC
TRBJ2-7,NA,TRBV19,CASSIVGGNSYEQYF,TGTGCCAGTAGTATAGTAGGGGGAAACTCCTACGAGCAGTACTTC
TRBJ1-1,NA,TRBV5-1,CASSLVPGSYTEAFF,TGCGCCAGCAGCTTAGTACCAGGGTCGTACACTGAAGCTTTCTTT
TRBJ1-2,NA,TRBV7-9,CASSLVGATHLGYTF,TGTGCCAGCAGCTTAGTAGGGGCCACTCACCTTGGCTACACCTTC
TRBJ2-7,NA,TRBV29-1,CSVGSAGDEQYF,TGCAGCGTTGGATCAGCGGGCGACGAGCAGTACTTC
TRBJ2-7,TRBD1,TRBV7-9,CASSALDRGKYEQYF,TGTGCCAGCAGCGCACTGGACAGGGGGAAGTACGAGCAGTACTTC
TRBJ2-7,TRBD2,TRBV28,CASSLGGGDGYEQYF,TGTGCCAGCAGTTTGGGGGGGGGAGATGGGTACGAGCAGTACTTC
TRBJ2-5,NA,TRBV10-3,CAISETSSITQYF,TGTGCCATCAGTGAAACTAGCTCAATAACCCAGTACTTC
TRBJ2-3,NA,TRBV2,CASPGESDF,TGTGCCAGCCCGGGTGAATCGGATTTT
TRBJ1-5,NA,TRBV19,CASSIPYQPQHF,TGTGCCAGTAGTATCCCTTATCAGCCCCAGCATTTT
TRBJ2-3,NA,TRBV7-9,CASSVLPAASTDTQYF,TGTGCCAGCAGCGTCCTTCCAGCGGCTAGCACAGATACGCAGTATTTT
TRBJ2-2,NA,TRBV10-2,CASSESWGLGTGELFF,TGCGCCAGCAGTGAGTCCTGGGGGCTCGGCACCGGGGAGCTGTTTTTT
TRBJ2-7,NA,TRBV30,CAWSVTGGEQYF,TGTGCCTGGAGTGTAACCGGGGGCGAGCAGTACTTC
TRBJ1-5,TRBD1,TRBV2,CASRPGQAEKPQHF,TGTGCCAGCAGGCCGGGACAGGCGGAAAAGCCCCAGCATTTT
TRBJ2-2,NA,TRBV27,CATQRGRRTGELFF,TGTGCCACCCAAAGGGGGAGACGAACCGGGGAGCTGTTTTTT
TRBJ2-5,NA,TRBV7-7,CASGLSYQETQYF,TGTGCCAGCGGACTCTCGTACCAAGAGACCCAGTACTTC
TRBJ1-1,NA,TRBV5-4,CASSLAEAEAFF,TGTGCCAGCAGCTTGGCAGAGGCTGAAGCTTTCTTT
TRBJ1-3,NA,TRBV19,CASTEQGSGNTIYF,TGTGCCAGTACTGAACAGGGCTCTGGAAACACCATATATTTT
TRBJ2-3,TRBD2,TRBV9,CASSVGAGGTDTQYF,TGTGCCAGCAGCGTCGGAGCGGGAGGCACAGATACGCAGTATTTT
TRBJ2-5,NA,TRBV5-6,CASSLVGGRETQYF,TGTGCCAGCAGCTTGGTTGGGGGCCGGGAGACCCAGTACTTC
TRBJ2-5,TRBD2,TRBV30,CAWKRAGGVQETQYF,TGTGCCTGGAAAAGGGCGGGAGGAGTCCAAGAGACCCAGTACTTC
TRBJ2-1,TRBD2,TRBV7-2,CASSKGLAGGSGEQFF,TGTGCCAGCAGCAAGGGACTAGCGGGAGGAAGTGGTGAGCAGTTCTTC
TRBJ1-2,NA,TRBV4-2,CASSQDSRGAAGGYTF,TGTGCCAGCAGCCAAGATTCCCGGGGGGCAGCGGGGGGCTACACCTTC
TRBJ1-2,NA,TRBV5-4,CASSTETNYGYTF,TGTGCCAGCAGCACAGAGACTAACTATGGCTACACCTTC
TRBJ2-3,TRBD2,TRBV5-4,CASSHPGTSVNTQYF,TGTGCCAGCAGCCACCCCGGGACTAGCGTCAATACGCAGTATTTT
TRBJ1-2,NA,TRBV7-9,CASSLVGGSYTF,TGTGCCAGCAGCTTAGTGGGGGGATCCTACACCTTC
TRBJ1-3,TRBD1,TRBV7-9,CASSFPAGGLNTIYF,TGTGCCAGCAGCTTCCCTGCAGGGGGGTTGAACACCATATATTTT
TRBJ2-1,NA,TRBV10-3,CAISNTQGNSFYNEQFF,TGTGCCATCAGTAACACCCAGGGGAATAGCTTTTACAATGAGCAGTTCTTC
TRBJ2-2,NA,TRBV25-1,CASSESTGELFF,TGTGCCAGCAGTGAATCAACCGGGGAGCTGTTTTTT
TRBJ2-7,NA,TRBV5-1,CASSPPKGLRSYEQYF,TGCGCCAGCTCTCCTCCCAAGGGGCTTAGGTCCTACGAGCAGTACTTC
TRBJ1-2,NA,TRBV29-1,CSVIQPTANYGYTF,TGCAGCGTTATACAGCCGACAGCTAACTATGGCTACACCTTC
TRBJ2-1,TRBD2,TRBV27,CATRPRGLAGGGGNNEQFF,TGTGCCACCAGACCTCGAGGACTAGCGGGAGGAGGGGGCAACAATGAGCAGTTCTTC
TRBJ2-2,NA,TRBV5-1,CASSLSAGPNTGELFF,TGCGCCAGCAGCTTGTCCGCGGGGCCGAACACCGGGGAGCTGTTTTTT
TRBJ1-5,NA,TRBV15,CATSRDWGPQSNQPQHF,TGTGCCACCAGCAGAGATTGGGGGCCGCAAAGCAATCAGCCCCAGCATTTT
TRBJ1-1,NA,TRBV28,CASSLGAVPWNTEAFF,TGTGCCAGCAGTTTAGGTGCAGTCCCTTGGAACACTGAAGCTTTCTTT
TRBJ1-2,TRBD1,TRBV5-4,CASRPSRDRGDGYTF,TGTGCCAGCAGGCCTTCCCGGGACAGGGGGGATGGCTACACCTTC
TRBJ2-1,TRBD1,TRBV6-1,CASSELGQGANEQFF,TGTGCCAGCAGTGAACTCGGACAGGGAGCCAATGAGCAGTTCTTC
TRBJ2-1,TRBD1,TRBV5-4,CASSLPGGWNEQFF,TGTGCCAGCAGCTTGCCAGGGGGATGGAATGAGCAGTTCTTC
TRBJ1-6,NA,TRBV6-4,CASRHLQGDNSPLHF,TGTGCCAGCAGGCACTTACAGGGTGACAATTCACCCCTCCACTTT
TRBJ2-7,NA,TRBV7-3,CASSLTSGPYEQYF,TGTGCCAGCAGCTTAACTAGCGGTCCCTACGAGCAGTACTTC
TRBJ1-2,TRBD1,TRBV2,CASSEAEGGSLDGYTF,TGTGCCAGCAGTGAAGCCGAAGGGGGCTCCCTCGATGGCTACACCTTC
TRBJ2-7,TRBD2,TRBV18,CASSPGGLAGTYEQYF,TGTGCCAGCTCACCCGGGGGACTAGCGGGGACCTACGAGCAGTACTTC
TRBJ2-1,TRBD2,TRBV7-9,CASSLGLAEQFF,TGTGCCAGCAGCTTGGGACTAGCGGAGCAGTTCTTC
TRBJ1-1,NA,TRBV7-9,CASSPGGENTEAFF,TGTGCCAGCAGCCCGGGGGGGGAGAACACTGAAGCTTTCTTT
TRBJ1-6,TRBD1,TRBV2,CARGQGNSPLHF,TGTGCGCGGGGACAGGGTAATTCACCCCTCCACTTT
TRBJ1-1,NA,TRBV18,CASSREGENTEAFF,TGTGCCAGCTCACGGGAGGGAGAAAACACTGAAGCTTTCTTT
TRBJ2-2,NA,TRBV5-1,CASSLREGGSRELFF,TGCGCCAGCAGCTTGCGTGAAGGAGGAAGTCGGGAGCTGTTTTTT
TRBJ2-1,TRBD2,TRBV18,CASSPQASGRGSYNEQFF,TGTGCCAGCTCACCACAGGCTAGCGGGAGAGGCTCCTACAATGAGCAGTTCTTC
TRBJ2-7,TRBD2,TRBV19,CASSTTSGPLYEQYF,TGTGCCAGTAGTACGACTAGCGGACCTCTCTACGAGCAGTACTTC
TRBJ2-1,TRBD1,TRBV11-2,CASSFSGQGDNEQFF,TGTGCCAGCAGCTTCTCGGGACAGGGAGACAATGAGCAGTTCTTC